These T cell receptor beta chains were read from a single sample in a study of cytomegalovirus exposure and HLA in healthy donors. The repertoire was sequenced with immunoSEQ multiplex PCR; TCRdb's copy has only in-frame clones and lacks some. The table lists approximately 76,000 clones, 79% of them singletons, with roughly 2.5% in the top ten. The sequenced material came from PBMCs. Receptors originate from a man aged 25-45 years in good health and CMV-seronegative. CDR3s include the opening cysteine and the closing phenylalanine or tryptophan. The D gene is left open where the match is weak. The size of a clone is reported for some rows only, either as once, few or many, or as a class for expanded clones.

clone size	D gene	V gene	J gene	CDR3 DNA	CDR3 protein
-	TRBD1	TRBV4-3	TRBJ1-2	TGCGCCAGCAGCCAAGAGGTTCGGACAGGGACAGGAAATGGCTACCCCTTC	CASSQEVRTGTGNGYPF
-	-	TRBV7-8	TRBJ1-1	TGTGCCAGCAGCGGAAACAGGGCTGAAGCTTTCTTT	CASSGNRAEAFF
-	-	TRBV5-4	TRBJ1-2	TGTGCCAGCGGAGAAACAGGGTCCTATGGCTACACCTTC	CASGETGSYGYTF
-	TRBD2	TRBV7-7	TRBJ2-5	TGTGCTAGCAGCCCTCGGGAGGGAGAGACCCAGTACTTC	CASSPREGETQYF
-	-	TRBV15	TRBJ1-2	TGTGCCACCAGCGCCGGGGGGTATGGCTACACCTTC	CATSAGGYGYTF
once	-	TRBV29-1	TRBJ2-2	TGCAGCCCCATGGGGAGTGGAGGGAACACCGGGGAGCTGTTTTTT	CSPMGSGGNTGELFF
-	-	TRBV6-1	TRBJ1-2	TGTGCCAGCAGTGAAGAATGGGGCGGCTACACCTTC	CASSEEWGGYTF
-	-	TRBV7-9	TRBJ1-4	TGTGCCAGCAGCTTAACGGGGGGCCCCGAAGAAAAACTGTTTTTT	CASSLTGGPEEKLFF
-	-	TRBV15	TRBJ2-2	TGTGCCACCAGCAGAGACCCCGGAGGCCCTGCGAACACCGGGGAGCTGTTTTTT	CATSRDPGGPANTGELFF
-	-	TRBV6-1	TRBJ2-3	TGTGCCAGCAGTGAAGCCCTAGCGAGACGGGCAGATACGCAGTATTTT	CASSEALARRADTQYF
-	-	TRBV7-2	TRBJ1-1	TGTGCCAGCAGCTCGGGGCCTAGGGGTTCGGGGGACACTGAAGCTTTCTTT	CASSSGPRGSGDTEAFF
-	-	TRBV27	TRBJ1-1	TGTGCCAGCAGTTCCGGAGGGACCTTGAACACTGAAGCTTTCTTT	CASSSGGTLNTEAFF
-	TRBD1	TRBV25-1	TRBJ1-4	TGTGCCAGCAGTGATCCGGGACAGAATTATGAAAAACTGTTTTTT	CASSDPGQNYEKLFF
-	TRBD2	TRBV7-2	TRBJ2-1	TGTGCCAGCAGCTCCAGCCCGGGACTAGCTTCCAATGAGCAGTTCTTC	CASSSSPGLASNEQFF
few	TRBD2	TRBV4-3	TRBJ2-3	TGCGCCAGCAGCCAAGATGGAGGACTAGCGGGAACAGATACGCAGTATTTT	CASSQDGGLAGTDTQYF
-	TRBD2	TRBV27	TRBJ2-1	TGTGCCAGCAGTTCTTCTAGCGGGTTCAATGAGCAGTTCTTC	CASSSSSGFNEQFF
-	TRBD2	TRBV4-1	TRBJ2-2	TGCGCCAGCAGCTACTTAGCGGGGGGGCCCTGGGAGCTGTTTTTT	CASSYLAGGPWELFF
few	-	TRBV12-5	TRBJ2-7	TGTGCTAGTGGATCTGTCGGGGGGCTTCCCCACGAGCAGTACTTC	CASGSVGGLPHEQYF
-	-	TRBV6-6	TRBJ2-6	TGTGCCACCGCTGGGGCCAACGTCCTGACTTTC	CATAGANVLTF
-	TRBD1	TRBV5-4	TRBJ1-1	TGTGCCAGCAGCTTGCGACAGGGCGGCACTGAAGCTTTCTTT	CASSLRQGGTEAFF
-	-	TRBV29-1	TRBJ1-2	TGCAGCGTTGGGGGGCGGCAAACCTATGGCTACACCTTC	CSVGGRQTYGYTF
-	-	TRBV5-1	TRBJ1-4	TGCGCCAGCAGCTTCCGTCCGGGTGAAAAACTGTTTTTT	CASSFRPGEKLFF
once	-	TRBV5-8	TRBJ1-5	TGTGCCAGCAGCTTGGCCCTCGGGGTTAGCAATCAGCCCCAGCATTTT	CASSLALGVSNQPQHF
-	-	TRBV5-1	TRBJ2-1	TGCGCCAGCAGCGTGCAGGGGAACAATGAGCAGTTCTTC	CASSVQGNNEQFF
-	TRBD2	TRBV7-2	TRBJ2-3	TGTGCCAGCAGCCCGGGACTAGCGGCAAGCACAGATACGCAGTATTTT	CASSPGLAASTDTQYF
once	TRBD2	TRBV5-1	TRBJ2-7	TGCGCCAGCAGCCCCGGACTAGCGGGAGGGCCTGGCTACGAGCAGTACTTC	CASSPGLAGGPGYEQYF
-	TRBD2	TRBV27	TRBJ2-3	TGTGCCAGCAGTTTATGGGCGCTAGCGGGGGGCGTCACAGATACGCAGTATTTT	CASSLWALAGGVTDTQYF
-	-	TRBV19	TRBJ2-7	TGTGCCAGTAGTATAGAGGGTCAGGGCGAGCAGTACTTC	CASSIEGQGEQYF
-	-	TRBV10-3	TRBJ2-7	TGTGCCATCAGTGGTTCTCCCCACGAGCAGTACTTC	CAISGSPHEQYF
-	TRBD1	TRBV7-9	TRBJ2-7	TGTTCCAGCAGCTCAATCTACAGGGGGCTCTACGAGCAGTACTTC	CSSSSIYRGLYEQYF
-	-	TRBV11-2	TRBJ2-3	TGTGCCAGCAGCTTTTCCGACAGGCGCACAGATACGCAGTATTTT	CASSFSDRRTDTQYF
-	-	TRBV10-2	TRBJ2-1	TGCGCCAGCATGGAGCGGTACAATGAGCAGTTCTTC	CASMERYNEQFF
-	-	TRBV10-1	TRBJ2-7	TGCGCCAGCAGCCATAGACTCGAACTGGGCGAGCAGTACTTC	CASSHRLELGEQYF
-	TRBD1	TRBV5-1	TRBJ2-7	TGCGCCAGCAGCTTGAGCGGGACAGGGGTGAACGAGCAGTACTTC	CASSLSGTGVNEQYF
-	-	TRBV7-6	TRBJ1-2	TGTGCCAGCAGCTTAGCGGTGGGAAGCCAGGGCGCTGGGGATGGCTACACCTTC	CASSLAVGSQGAGDGYTF
once	TRBD1	TRBV4-1	TRBJ2-3	TGCGCCAGCAGAAGACAGGGGGCCACAGATACGCAGTATTTT	CASRRQGATDTQYF
-	-	TRBV4-2	TRBJ2-2	TGTGCCAGCAGCCAAGACTATGGTACCGGGGAGCTGTTTTTT	CASSQDYGTGELFF
-	-	TRBV25-1	TRBJ1-3	TGTGCCAGCGGGGGAGGAGTGATCTCTGGAAACACCATATATTTT	CASGGGVISGNTIYF
few	-	TRBV29-1	TRBJ2-3	TGCAGCGGGGACAAGGGGGAGTCAGATACGCAGTATTTT	CSGDKGESDTQYF
-	TRBD2	TRBV5-1	TRBJ2-3	TGCGCCAGCACCAACAACCCGGGACTAGCGGGAGGAGGGCGAGATACGCAGTATTTT	CASTNNPGLAGGGRDTQYF
-	-	TRBV5-1	TRBJ2-6	TGCGCCAGCAGCTCTCTGAGCTCTGGGGCCAACGTCCTGACTTTC	CASSSLSSGANVLTF
-	-	TRBV30	TRBJ2-3	TGTGCCTGGAGTATTAGGGGGGGTACAGATACGCAGTATTTT	CAWSIRGGTDTQYF
-	-	TRBV19	TRBJ1-1	TGTGCCAGTAGTATTGGACAGAACACTGAAGCTTTCTTT	CASSIGQNTEAFF
few	-	TRBV4-3	TRBJ1-4	TGCGCCAGCAGCCAAGAGGCAAAACTGTTTTTT	CASSQEAKLFF
-	-	TRBV6-1	TRBJ1-5	TGTGCCAGCACGGAGAGCAATCAGCCCCAGCATTTT	CASTESNQPQHF
-	TRBD1	TRBV4-1	TRBJ2-5	TGCGCCAGCAGACCGGGACAGGGCCTAGGACTCCAAGAGACCCAGTACTTC	CASRPGQGLGLQETQYF
few	TRBD1	TRBV5-6	TRBJ2-7	TGTGCCAGCAGCTTTCCGCGACAGGGCTACGAGCAGTACTTC	CASSFPRQGYEQYF
-	-	TRBV7-9	TRBJ2-2	TGTGCCAGCAGCTTCGAGGGAACCGGGGAGCTGTTTTTT	CASSFEGTGELFF
-	-	TRBV5-4	TRBJ1-1	TGTGCCAGCGCGCGGGACGAGGAATCTGAAGCTTTCTTT	CASARDEESEAFF
many	-	TRBV4-3	TRBJ2-3	TGCGCCAGCAGCCAAGCTACAGGACACACAGATACGCAGTATTTT	CASSQATGHTDTQYF
-	-	TRBV19	TRBJ1-2	TGTGCCAGTACCCAGGGTATCGGCTACACCTTC	CASTQGIGYTF
-	-	TRBV6-5	TRBJ1-5	TGTGCCAGCAGACCAGGAGGCGCGGGCAATCAGCCCCAGCATTTT	CASRPGGAGNQPQHF